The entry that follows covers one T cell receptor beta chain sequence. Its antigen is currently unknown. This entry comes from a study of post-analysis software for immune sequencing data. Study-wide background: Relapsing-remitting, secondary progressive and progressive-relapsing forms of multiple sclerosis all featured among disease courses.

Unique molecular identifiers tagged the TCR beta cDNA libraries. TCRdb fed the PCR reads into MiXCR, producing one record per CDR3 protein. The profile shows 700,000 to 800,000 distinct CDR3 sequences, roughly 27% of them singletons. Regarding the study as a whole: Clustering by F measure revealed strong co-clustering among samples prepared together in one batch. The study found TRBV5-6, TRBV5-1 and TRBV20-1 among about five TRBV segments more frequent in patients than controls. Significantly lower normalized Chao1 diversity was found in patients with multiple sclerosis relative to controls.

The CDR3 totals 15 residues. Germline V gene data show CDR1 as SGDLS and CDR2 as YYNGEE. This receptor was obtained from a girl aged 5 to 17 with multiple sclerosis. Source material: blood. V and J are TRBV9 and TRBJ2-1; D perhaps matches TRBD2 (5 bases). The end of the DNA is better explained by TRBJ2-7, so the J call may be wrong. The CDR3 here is CASGPASGPYNEQYF. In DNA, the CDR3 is TGTGCCAGCGGTCCCGCGAGCGGCCCTTACAATGAGCAGTACTTC.